This T cell receptor beta chain was recorded in a study of cytomegalovirus exposure and HLA in healthy donors. At the level of the study: Caucasian-associated ancestry cluster membership applied to about four fifths of some 400 genotyped donors.

Findings and caveats of the study: The likely origin of a cluster of highly shared sequence variants was a sequencing artifact. Common viral pathogens (according to a later analysis) appeared linked to several of the most significant clusters.

The primer mix had 60 Vbeta and 13 Jbeta primers. TCRdb's copy holds only in-frame clones and misses some; the assay was immunoSEQ multiplex PCR. The sample consists of fewer than 150,000 clones, around 74% of them appearing once. On this clone: Its antigen is unknown.

Germline V CDR1 and CDR2: SGHDT, YYEEEE. This CDR3 contains 13 residues. Trimming took off 2 bases at V and 1 base at J, with 6 bases between the two ends. Sequencing was done on a sample of PBMCs. The V gene is TRBV5-6, the J gene TRBJ1-1; tentative D call: TRBD1 (5 bases). This TCR derives from a man in his thirties or forties in good health and CMV-seronegative. Here the CDR3 DNA reads TGTGCCAGCAGCTTTGGACAGAACACTGAAGCTTTCTTT. Amino acid sequence: CASSFGQNTEAFF.